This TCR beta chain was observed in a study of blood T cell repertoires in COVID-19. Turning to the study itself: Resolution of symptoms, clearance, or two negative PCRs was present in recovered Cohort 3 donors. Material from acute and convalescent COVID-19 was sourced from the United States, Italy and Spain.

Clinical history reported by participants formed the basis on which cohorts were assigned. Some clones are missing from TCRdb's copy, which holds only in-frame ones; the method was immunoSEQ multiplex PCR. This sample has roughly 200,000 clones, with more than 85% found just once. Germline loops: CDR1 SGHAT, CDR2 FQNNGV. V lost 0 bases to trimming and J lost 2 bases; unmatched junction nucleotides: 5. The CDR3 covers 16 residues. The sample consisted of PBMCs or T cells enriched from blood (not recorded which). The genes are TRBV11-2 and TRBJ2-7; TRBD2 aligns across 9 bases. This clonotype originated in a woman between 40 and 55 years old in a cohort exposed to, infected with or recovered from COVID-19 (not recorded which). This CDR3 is CASSLEFGGRAYEQYF. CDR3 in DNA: TGTGCCAGCAGCTTAGAATTCGGCGGGAGGGCCTACGAGCAGTACTTC.